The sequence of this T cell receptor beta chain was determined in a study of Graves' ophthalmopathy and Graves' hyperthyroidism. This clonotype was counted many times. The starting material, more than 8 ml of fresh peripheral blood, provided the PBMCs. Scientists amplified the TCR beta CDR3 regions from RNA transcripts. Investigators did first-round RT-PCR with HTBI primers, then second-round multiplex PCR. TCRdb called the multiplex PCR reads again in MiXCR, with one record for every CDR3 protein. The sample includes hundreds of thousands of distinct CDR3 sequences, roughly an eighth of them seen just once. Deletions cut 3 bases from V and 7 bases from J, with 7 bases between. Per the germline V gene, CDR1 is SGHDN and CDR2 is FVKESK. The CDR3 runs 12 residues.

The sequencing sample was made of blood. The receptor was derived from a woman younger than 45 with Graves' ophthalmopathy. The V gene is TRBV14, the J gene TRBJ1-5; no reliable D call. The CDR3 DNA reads TGTGCCAGCAGCCAGACAAAGCAGCCCCAGCATTTT. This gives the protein CASSQTKQPQHF.